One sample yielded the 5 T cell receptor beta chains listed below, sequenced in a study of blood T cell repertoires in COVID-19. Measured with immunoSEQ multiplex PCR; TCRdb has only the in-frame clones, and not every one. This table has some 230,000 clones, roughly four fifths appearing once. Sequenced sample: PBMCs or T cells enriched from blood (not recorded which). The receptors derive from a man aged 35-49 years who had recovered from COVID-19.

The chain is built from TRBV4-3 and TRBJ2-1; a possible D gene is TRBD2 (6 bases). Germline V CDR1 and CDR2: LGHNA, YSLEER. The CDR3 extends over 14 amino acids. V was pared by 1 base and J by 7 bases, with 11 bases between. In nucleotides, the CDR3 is TGCGCCAGCAGCCAAGGTGCGGGGTTAAATGAGCAGTTCTTC. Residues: CASSQGAGLNEQFF.

CDR3 nucleotides: TGTGCCAGCAGCTTAGGGCTAGCGGACACAGATACGCAGTATTTT. Translating it yields CASSLGLADTDTQYF. The V call is TRBV11-3, the J call TRBJ2-3; TRBD2 agrees at 7 bases. Germline V gene lookup returns CDR1 SGHNT and CDR2 YENEEA. Unmatched junction bases numbered 3, after V lost 1 base and J lost 2 bases. The length of the CDR3 is 15 residues.

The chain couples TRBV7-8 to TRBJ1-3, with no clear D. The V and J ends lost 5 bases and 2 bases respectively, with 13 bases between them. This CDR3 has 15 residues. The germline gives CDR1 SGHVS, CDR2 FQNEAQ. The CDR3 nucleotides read TGTGCCAGCAGCCAAGGAGCGGTTCCTGGAAACACCATATATTTT. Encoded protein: CASSQGAVPGNTIYF.

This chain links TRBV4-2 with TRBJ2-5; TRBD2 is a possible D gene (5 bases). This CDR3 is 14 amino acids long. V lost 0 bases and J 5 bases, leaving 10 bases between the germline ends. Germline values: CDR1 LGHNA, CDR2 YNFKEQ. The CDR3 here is CASSQDVRRETQYF. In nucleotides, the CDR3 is TGTGCCAGCAGCCAAGATGTACGGAGGGAGACCCAGTACTTC.

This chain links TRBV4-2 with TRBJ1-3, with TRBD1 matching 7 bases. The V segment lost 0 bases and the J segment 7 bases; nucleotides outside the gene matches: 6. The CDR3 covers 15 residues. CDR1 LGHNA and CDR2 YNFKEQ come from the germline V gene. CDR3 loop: CASSQDLSRGNTIYF. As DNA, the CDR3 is TGTGCCAGCAGCCAAGATCTGAGCAGGGGGAACACCATATATTTT.